A selection of T cell receptor beta chains follows, all from one sample in a study of T cell responses to AZD1222 COVID-19 vaccine. Assay used: immunoSEQ multiplex PCR; TCRdb lists only in-frame clones, some missing. The sample contains about 180,000 clones, around 90% of which appear only once. This specimen consisted of peripheral blood, obtained 28 days after the second AZD1222 dose. These receptors all come from an adult who received the AZD1222 COVID-19 vaccine. Both conserved end residues are part of each CDR3. The D gene is left open where the match is weak. Some rows mark clone size as missing; the rest say once, few, many or name a class of expanded clone.

D	V	J	size	CDR3	DNA
TRBD2	TRBV5-6	TRBJ2-4	-	CASSLLAGPIIQYF	TGTGCCAGCAGCCTACTAGCGGGACCAATCATTCAGTACTTC
-	TRBV20-1	TRBJ1-3	-	CSARVSNTIYF	TGCAGTGCTAGAGTATCGAACACCATATATTTT
TRBD1	TRBV19	TRBJ1-4	few	CASSMTQGYEKLFF	TGTGCCAGTAGTATGACACAGGGGTATGAAAAACTGTTTTTT
-	TRBV4-1	TRBJ2-5	once	CASSQSKGLETQYF	TGCGCCAGCAGCCAAAGTAAGGGATTAGAGACCCAGTACTTC
TRBD1	TRBV28	TRBJ2-7	-	CASNQSGQGAYEQYF	TGTGCCAGCAACCAATCAGGACAGGGAGCCTACGAGCAGTACTTC
-	TRBV7-9	TRBJ2-5	-	CASSSTGNQETQYF	TGTGCCAGCAGCTCAACAGGAAACCAAGAGACCCAGTACTTC
-	TRBV11-3	TRBJ2-1	-	CASSLARAYNEQFF	TGTGCCAGCAGCTTAGCCAGGGCTTACAATGAGCAGTTCTTC
TRBD1	TRBV30	TRBJ1-3	once	CAWSYGGQGLENTIYF	TGTGCCTGGAGTTACGGGGGACAGGGACTCGAAAACACCATATATTTT
-	TRBV14	TRBJ2-7	-	CASSQGSQQYF	TGTGCCAGCAGCCAGGGTTCCCAGCAGTACTTC
-	TRBV7-9	TRBJ1-5	-	CASSYEGGLGNQPQHF	TGTGCCAGCAGCTATGAGGGGGGGCTTGGCAATCAGCCCCAGCATTTT
-	TRBV27	TRBJ1-5	-	CASSLGGIAGQPQHF	TGTGCCAGCAGTTTAGGGGGCATAGCGGGCCAGCCCCAGCATTTT
TRBD1	TRBV27	TRBJ1-3	-	CASRLRTGYGNTIYF	TGTGCCAGCAGACTGAGGACAGGATATGGAAACACCATATATTTT
-	TRBV19	TRBJ2-7	-	CASSISDSSYEQYF	TGTGCCAGTAGTATAAGTGACAGCTCCTACGAGCAGTACTTC
-	TRBV24-1	TRBJ1-4	-	CATSDSTGSANEKLFF	TGTGCCACCAGTGATTCGACGGGGTCAGCGAATGAAAAACTGTTTTTT
-	TRBV6-4	TRBJ2-2	once	CASSEQPGHNTGELFF	TGTGCCAGCAGTGAGCAACCGGGACACAACACCGGGGAGCTGTTTTTT
-	TRBV5-6	TRBJ1-1	-	CASSLDTEAFF	TGTGCCAGCAGCTTGGACACTGAAGCTTTCTTT
-	TRBV10-2	TRBJ2-7	-	CASNEDAGGHEQYF	TGCGCCAGCAACGAGGACGCCGGGGGCCACGAGCAGTACTTC
TRBD2	TRBV3-1/TRBV3-2	TRBJ2-3	-	CASSQGSGGALDTQYF	TGTGCCAGCAGCCAAGGAAGCGGGGGGGCGTTAGATACGCAGTATTTT
-	TRBV5-4	TRBJ1-1	-	CASTLRGVGEAFF	TGTGCCAGCACTTTGAGGGGGGTGGGTGAAGCTTTCTTT
TRBD1	TRBV10-2	TRBJ2-2	-	CATRDRYTGELFF	TGCGCCACACGGGACAGATACACCGGGGAGCTGTTTTTT
-	TRBV7-2	TRBJ1-6	-	CASSPGTSSPLHF	TGTGCCAGCAGCCCCGGAACGAGCTCACCCCTCCACTTT
-	TRBV7-2	TRBJ2-7	-	CASSLASGGSTYEQYF	TGTGCCAGCAGCTTAGCATCGGGGGGCTCCACCTACGAGCAGTACTTC
-	TRBV7-2	TRBJ1-2	-	CASSSIQGNYGYTF	TGTGCCAGCAGCTCCATACAGGGAAACTATGGCTACACCTTC
TRBD1	TRBV11-2	TRBJ2-1	-	CASSPPPGQGHNEQFF	TGTGCCAGCAGCCCCCCCCCGGGACAGGGACACAATGAGCAGTTCTTC
-	TRBV5-4	TRBJ1-2	-	CASSQDGYGYTF	TGTGCCAGCAGCCAGGACGGCTATGGCTACACCTTC
TRBD1	TRBV28	TRBJ2-7	-	CASSSGAGQGPYEQYF	TGTGCCAGCAGTTCGGGGGCGGGACAGGGGCCTTACGAGCAGTACTTC
-	TRBV5-6	TRBJ2-7	-	CASSSLRGDNPLSPF	TGTGCCAGCAGCTCTCTGAGGGGGGACAATCCTTTATCCCCCTTC
-	TRBV7-8	TRBJ1-5	-	CASSPYWGGGQPQHF	TGTGCCAGCAGCCCCTATTGGGGGGGAGGTCAGCCCCAGCATTTT
-	TRBV5-5	TRBJ1-2	-	CASRPAGTVGYTF	TGTGCCAGCAGACCGGCAGGGACGGTTGGCTACACCTTC
-	TRBV21-1	TRBJ1-1	-	CASSKGILNTEAFF	TGTGCCAGCAGCAAAGGTATCTTGAACACTGAAGCTTTCTTT